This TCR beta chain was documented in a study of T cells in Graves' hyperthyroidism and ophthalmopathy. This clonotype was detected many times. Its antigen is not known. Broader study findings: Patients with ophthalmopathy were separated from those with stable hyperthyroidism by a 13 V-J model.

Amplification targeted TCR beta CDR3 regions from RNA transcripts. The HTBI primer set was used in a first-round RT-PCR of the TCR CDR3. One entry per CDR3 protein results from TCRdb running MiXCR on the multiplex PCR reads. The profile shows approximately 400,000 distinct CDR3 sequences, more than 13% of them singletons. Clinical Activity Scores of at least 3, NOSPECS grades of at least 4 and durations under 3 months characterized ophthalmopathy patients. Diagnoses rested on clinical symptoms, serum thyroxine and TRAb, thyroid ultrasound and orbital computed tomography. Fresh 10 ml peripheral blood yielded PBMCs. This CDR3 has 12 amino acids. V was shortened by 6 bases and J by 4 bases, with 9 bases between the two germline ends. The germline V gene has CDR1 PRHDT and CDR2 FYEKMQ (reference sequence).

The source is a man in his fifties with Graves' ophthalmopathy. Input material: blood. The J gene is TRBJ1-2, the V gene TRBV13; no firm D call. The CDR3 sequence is CASRLLGYGYTF. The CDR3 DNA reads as TGTGCCAGCAGGCTCCTGGGCTATGGCTACACCTTC.